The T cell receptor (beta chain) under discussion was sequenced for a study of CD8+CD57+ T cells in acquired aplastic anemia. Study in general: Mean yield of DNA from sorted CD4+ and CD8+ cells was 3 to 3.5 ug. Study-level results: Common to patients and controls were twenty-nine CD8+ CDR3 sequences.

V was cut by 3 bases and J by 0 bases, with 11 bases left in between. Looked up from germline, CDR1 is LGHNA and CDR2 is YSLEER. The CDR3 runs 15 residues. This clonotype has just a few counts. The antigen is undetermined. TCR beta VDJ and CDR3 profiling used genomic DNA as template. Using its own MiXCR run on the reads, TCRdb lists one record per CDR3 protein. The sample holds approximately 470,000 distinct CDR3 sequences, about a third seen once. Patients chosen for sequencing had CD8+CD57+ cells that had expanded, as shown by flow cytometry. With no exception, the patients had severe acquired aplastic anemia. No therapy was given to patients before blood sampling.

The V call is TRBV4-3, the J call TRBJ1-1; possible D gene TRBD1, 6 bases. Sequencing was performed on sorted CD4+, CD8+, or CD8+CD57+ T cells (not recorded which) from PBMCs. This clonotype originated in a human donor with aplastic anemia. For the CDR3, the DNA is TGCGCCAGCAGCCAGGGAGGGACACTGAACACTGAAGCTTTCTTT. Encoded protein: CASSQGGTLNTEAFF.